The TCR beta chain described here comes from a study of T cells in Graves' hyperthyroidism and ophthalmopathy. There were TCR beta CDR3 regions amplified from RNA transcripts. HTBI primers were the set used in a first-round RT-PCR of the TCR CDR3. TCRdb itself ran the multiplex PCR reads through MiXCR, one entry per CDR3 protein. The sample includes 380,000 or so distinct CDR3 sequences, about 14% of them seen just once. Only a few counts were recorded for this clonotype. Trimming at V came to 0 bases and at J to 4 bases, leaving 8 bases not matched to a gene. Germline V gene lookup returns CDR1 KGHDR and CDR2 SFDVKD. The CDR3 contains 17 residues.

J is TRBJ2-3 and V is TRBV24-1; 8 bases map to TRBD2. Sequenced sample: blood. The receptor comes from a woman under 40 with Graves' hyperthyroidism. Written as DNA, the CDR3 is TGTGCCACCAGTGATTTGGAGGCGGGAGGATCCCCAGATACGCAGTATTTT. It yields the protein CATSDLEAGGSPDTQYF.